Each of the 5 T cell receptor beta chains below was sequenced from the same sample in a study of OX40 agonist ivuxolimab in advanced cancers. This table comes from immunoSEQ multiplex PCR, and its TCRdb copy is limited to in-frame clones, with some not included. The repertoire has 20,000 to 25,000 clones, about 79% of them found once; the top ten carry more than 25%. The material was CD4+ or CD8+ T cells sorted from blood, obtained in a trial of the OX40 agonist ivuxolimab. The source is an adult with an advanced solid tumor such as melanoma, head and neck, liver or kidney cancer.

The rearrangement joins TRBV5-4 to TRBJ2-7; 11 nucleotides agree with TRBD2. V shed 4 bases and J 0 bases; nucleotides not matched to a gene: 6. From germline, CDR1 is SGHNT and CDR2 YYREEE (reference sequence). CDR3 length: 16 amino acids. Here the CDR3 DNA reads TGTGCCAGCAGCCGGATAACTAGCGGGAGCTCCTACGAGCAGTACTTC. Its translation is CASSRITSGSSYEQYF.

The chain combines TRBV27 with TRBJ2-1; TRBD1 is a possible D gene (6 bases). The germline V gene encodes CDR1 MNHEY and CDR2 SMNVEV (reference sequence). The CDR3 spans 14 residues. Between the trimmed V and J ends, which lost 2 bases and 5 bases, there was a span of 10 bases. The CDR3 sequence: CASSLDRKNNEQFF. Written as DNA, the CDR3 is TGTGCCAGCAGTTTAGACAGGAAGAACAATGAGCAGTTCTTC.

In nucleotides, the CDR3 is TGTGCCAGCAGCGTATTGGGCTCTGGAAACACCATATATTTT. Amino acid sequence: CASSVLGSGNTIYF. The rearrangement joins TRBV9 to TRBJ1-3; D is unclear. The CDR3 is 14 residues long. V dropped 1 base and J dropped 0 bases, with 5 bases sitting between them. Germline loops: CDR1 SGDLS, CDR2 YYNGEE. Looking up the rest from reference TRBV9 and TRBJ1-3 gives the full variable domain: DSGVTQTPKHLITATGQRVTLRCSPRSGDLSVYWYQQSLDQGLQFLIQYYNGEERAKGNILERFSAQQFPDLHSELNLSSLELGDSALYFCASSVLGSGNTIYFGEGSWLTVV.

The chain carries TRBV27 and TRBJ2-1; D might be TRBD1 (6 bases). The CDR3 sequence is 15 residues long. Germline V gene lookup returns CDR1 MNHEY and CDR2 SMNVEV (reference sequence). V shed 5 bases and J shed 9 bases, with 20 bases lying between them. The CDR3 sequence is CASSPADRSRGEQFF. In DNA, the CDR3 is TGTGCCAGCAGTCCTGCGGACAGATCCCGCGGTGAGCAGTTCTTC.

The J gene is TRBJ2-7, the V gene TRBV19; D gene uncertain. Germline V gene sequence: CDR1 LNHDA, CDR2 SQIVND (reference sequence). V was trimmed by 1 base and J by 0 bases, leaving 10 bases between them. The CDR3 totals 15 residues. CDR3 DNA: TGTGCCAGTAGTATAGCAGGTGGCGGCTCCTACGAGCAGTACTTC. It yields the protein CASSIAGGGSYEQYF.